This T cell receptor (beta chain) was captured by sequencing in a study of cytotoxic CD8 clonotypes in ibrutinib-treated CLL. Study background: The samples contained a few hundred thousand productive templates on average. They also contained an average of 94,082 productive rearrangements. Findings of the study overall: Sample timing was unmatched between remission and later-progressing patients; lymph nodes unstudied.

CDR3 size: 14 residues. V was cut by 4 bases and J by 2 bases, with 13 bases left in between. CDR1 and CDR2 (germline): SGHRS, YFSETQ. Data came from immunoSEQ multiplex PCR; TCRdb stores just in-frame clones and leaves some out. The table includes around 310,000 clones, roughly 80% detected once. In regard to this clone: Its antigen is unknown.

The receptor was isolated from a human donor with chronic lymphocytic leukemia. The sequencing here drew on PBMCs, taken before ibrutinib treatment. The chain is built from TRBV5-1 and TRBJ2-7, with D tentatively TRBD1 (6 bases). The CDR3, as DNA: TGCGCCAGCAGCCAGCCGGGACAAGCCTACGAGCAGTACTTC. Translated, it gives CASSQPGQAYEQYF.